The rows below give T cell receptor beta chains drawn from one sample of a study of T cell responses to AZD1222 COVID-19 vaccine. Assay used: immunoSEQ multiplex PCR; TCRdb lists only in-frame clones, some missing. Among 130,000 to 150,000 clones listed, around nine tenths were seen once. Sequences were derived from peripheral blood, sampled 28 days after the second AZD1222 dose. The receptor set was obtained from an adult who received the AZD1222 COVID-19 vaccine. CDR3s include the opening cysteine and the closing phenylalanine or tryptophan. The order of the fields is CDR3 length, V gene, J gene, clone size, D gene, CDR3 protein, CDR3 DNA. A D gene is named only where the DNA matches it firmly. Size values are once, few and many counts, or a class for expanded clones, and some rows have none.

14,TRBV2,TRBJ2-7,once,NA,CASCRDIPSYEQYF,TGTGCCAGCTGCCGGGACATCCCATCCTACGAGCAGTACTTC
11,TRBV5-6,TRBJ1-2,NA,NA,CASSLSTGYTF,TGTGCCAGCAGCTTGTCTACTGGCTACACCTTC
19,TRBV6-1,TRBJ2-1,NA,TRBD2,CASSETTTTAGGPGNEQFF,TGTGCCAGCAGTGAAACCACGACTACAGCGGGAGGGCCAGGCAATGAGCAGTTCTTC
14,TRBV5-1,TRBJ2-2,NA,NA,CASSWGGVAGELFF,TGCGCCAGCAGCTGGGGGGGCGTAGCCGGGGAGCTGTTTTTT
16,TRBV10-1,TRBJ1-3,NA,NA,CASSDSQRLLGNTIYF,TGCGCCAGCAGTGACTCCCAACGCCTTCTCGGAAACACCATATATTTT
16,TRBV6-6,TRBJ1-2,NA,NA,CASSQMTGRMMDGYTF,TGTGCCAGCAGCCAAATGACAGGCAGAATGATGGATGGCTACACCTTC
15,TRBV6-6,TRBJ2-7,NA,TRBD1,CASSSGTGGYHEQYF,TGTGCCAGCAGTTCCGGGACAGGGGGCTACCACGAGCAGTACTTC
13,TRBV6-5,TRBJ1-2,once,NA,CASQLDRNYGYTF,TGTGCCAGCCAACTTGACAGGAACTATGGCTACACCTTC
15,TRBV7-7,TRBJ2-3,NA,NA,CASSLGDSSTDTQYF,TGTGCTAGCAGCTTAGGGGATTCTAGCACAGATACGCAGTATTTT
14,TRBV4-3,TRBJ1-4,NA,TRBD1,CASSEGQGDEKLFF,TGCGCCAGCAGCGAGGGACAGGGTGATGAAAAACTGTTTTTT
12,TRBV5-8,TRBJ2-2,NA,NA,CASSFYTGELFF,TGTGCCAGCAGCTTTTATACCGGGGAGCTGTTTTTT
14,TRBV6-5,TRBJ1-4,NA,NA,CASSSLATNEKLFF,TGTGCCAGCAGTTCCCTTGCAACTAATGAAAAACTGTTTTTT
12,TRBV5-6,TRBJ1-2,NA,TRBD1,CASSSSDRGRTF,TGTGCCAGCAGCTCTTCAGACAGGGGAAGGACCTTC
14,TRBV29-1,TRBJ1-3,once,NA,CSVGERNSGNTIYF,TGCAGCGTTGGGGAACGGAACTCTGGAAACACCATATATTTT
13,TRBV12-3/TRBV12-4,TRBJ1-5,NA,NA,CASSLSENQPQHF,TGTGCCAGCAGTTTGTCGGAGAATCAGCCCCAGCATTTT
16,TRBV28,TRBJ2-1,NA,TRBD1,CASSSQGASLNNEQFF,TGTGCCAGCAGTTCACAGGGGGCTAGCCTAAACAATGAGCAGTTCTTC
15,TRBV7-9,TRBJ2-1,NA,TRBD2,CASTPLAGGYNEQFF,TGTGCCAGCACCCCCCTGGCGGGAGGGTACAATGAGCAGTTCTTC
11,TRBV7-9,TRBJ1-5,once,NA,CAVGRFQPQHF,TGTGCAGTAGGAAGGTTCCAGCCCCAGCATTTT